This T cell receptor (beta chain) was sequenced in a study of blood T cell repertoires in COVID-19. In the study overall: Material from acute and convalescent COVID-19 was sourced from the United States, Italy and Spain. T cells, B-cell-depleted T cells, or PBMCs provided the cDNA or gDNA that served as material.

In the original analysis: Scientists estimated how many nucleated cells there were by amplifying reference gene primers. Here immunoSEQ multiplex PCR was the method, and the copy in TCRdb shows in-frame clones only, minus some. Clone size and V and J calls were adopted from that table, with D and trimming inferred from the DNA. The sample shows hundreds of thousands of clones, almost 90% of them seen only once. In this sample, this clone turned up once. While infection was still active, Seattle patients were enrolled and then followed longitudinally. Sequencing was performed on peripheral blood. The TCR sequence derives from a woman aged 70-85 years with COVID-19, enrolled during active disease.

CDR3 protein: CASKPGVQSTIYF. CDR3 in DNA: TGTGCCAGTAAGCCAGGGGTTCAGAGCACCATATATTTT. This chain links TRBV19 with TRBJ1-3; the D gene is possibly TRBD1 (6 bases). Germline V gene sequence: CDR1 LNHDA, CDR2 SQIVND (reference sequence). Trimming left V 7 bases short and J 9 bases short, with 16 bases between. This CDR3 comprises 13 residues.